This entry lists 4 T cell receptor beta chains sequenced from one sample in a study of blood T cell repertoires in COVID-19. The method was immunoSEQ multiplex PCR; TCRdb's version includes in-frame clones alone and lacks a portion of them. The data contain some 300,000 clones, over 75% of them singletons. Sequencing input: PBMCs or T cells enriched from blood (not recorded which). The source of these receptors is a woman in her thirties or forties who had recovered from COVID-19.

The chain joins TRBV28 to TRBJ1-4; D is perhaps TRBD1 (6 bases). Germline values: CDR1 MDHEN, CDR2 SYDVKM. The CDR3 contains 13 residues. Trimming left V 7 bases short and J 8 bases short, with 14 bases between. Here the CDR3 DNA reads TGTGCCAGCACTACAGGGCTGCGAGAAAAACTGTTTTTT. Amino acid sequence: CASTTGLREKLFF.

Here the CDR3 DNA reads TGTGCCACCAGCAGAGGGCAGGGGGCGAGTCAGCCCCAGCATTTT. It codes for CATSRGQGASQPQHF. The rearrangement uses TRBV15 and TRBJ1-5; TRBD1 matches 8 bases. The length of the CDR3 is 15 residues. CDR1 and CDR2 from the germline V gene are LNHNV and YYDKDF (reference sequence). J gave up 6 bases and V 1 base, and 5 bases lay outside the gene matches.

This rearrangement joins TRBV18 to TRBJ1-1; D gene unclear. The CDR3 is made up of 12 amino acids. Trimming removed 0 bases at V and 5 bases at J, with 4 bases between. Germline V gene sequence: CDR1 KGHSH, CDR2 LQKENI. The CDR3 spells CASSPPQTEAFF. In DNA, the CDR3 is TGTGCCAGCTCACCACCCCAGACTGAAGCTTTCTTT. The whole variable domain, filled in from reference TRBV18 and TRBJ1-1, reads NAGVMQNPRHLVRRRGQEARLRCSPMKGHSHVYWYRQLPEEGLKFMVYLQKENIIDESGMPKERFSAEFPKEGPSILRIQQVVRGDSAAYFCASSPPQTEAFFGQGTRLTVV.

This chain links TRBV28 with TRBJ1-1; D call uncertain. Deletions cut 3 bases from V and 1 base from J, with 9 bases between. The CDR3 totals 14 residues. Germline V lookup: CDR1 MDHEN, CDR2 SYDVKM. The DNA of the CDR3 is TGTGCCAGCAGTTTTGGGTCTAGGAACACTGAAGCTTTCTTT. Amino acids: CASSFGSRNTEAFF.